The entry below gives a single T cell receptor (beta chain) sequence along with its context. Its target antigen remains unknown. Base qualities are not provided; no much larger clone lies one nucleotide away. The receptor library was made with the immunoSEQ multiplex PCR assay. In the paper's pipeline: A statistical classification framework was developed to diagnose cytomegalovirus status using the catalog of TCR beta chain sequences. TCRdb took over this immuneACCESS table, retaining in-frame rearrangements with V and J assigned. Such tables are incomplete; in checked studies, under half of the missing clones stem from an unresolved V gene, and the remainder is unexplained. V, J and clone size are taken as reported in that table, and D and trimming were inferred from the DNA itself. For this sample there are about 68,000 clones; 91% appear just once. Jointly, the top ten make up about 3% of the sample.

The record originates from a study of cytomegalovirus exposure and HLA in healthy donors (TCRdb year 2017). Broadly, across the study: According to a later analysis, the 100 to 150 validation repertoires were produced on the same platform as the 666 repertoires of the first cohort. To predict cytomegalovirus infection status, the study brought together high-throughput TCR immunosequencing, statistical association of individual TCRs with disease status, and machine learning. The study was designed to test whether signatures of past pathogen exposure could be identified by cataloging public T cell receptors. Along with the roughly 700-subject first cohort, a separate validation cohort of over a hundred different subjects was used. The paper's findings and limits, for the study overall: In a later analysis, TCRs clustered in the first cohort were found to also tend to co-occur in the roughly 120 validation repertoires, with 90% to 95% of cluster scores above 0. The study gave a list of some 150 TCR beta chains associated with cytomegalovirus. The authors suggested that the approach could potentially be extended to other disease states and immunological phenotypes. The classifier was reported to diagnose cytomegalovirus status with high specificity and sensitivity in both the original cohort and the validation cohort. Most TCR sequences were observed very rarely across donors, whereas some public TCRs were present in many individuals. In vitro tests confirmed that a few of the cytomegalovirus-associated TCR beta chains recognize cytomegalovirus antigens. All 130 or so repertoires were used to score co-occurrence in the validation cohort in a later analysis, because that analysis had no HLA typing for the cohort.

Donors formed part of the validation cohort, which comprised about 130 subjects and was distinct from the first cohort of 666 subjects. As encoded in the germline V gene (reference sequence), CDR1 is GTSNPN while CDR2 is SVGIG. V is clipped by 1 base and J by 5 bases, and the sequence between their germline boundaries is 17 bases long. The CDR3 runs 15 amino acids, cysteine and phenylalanine included. Here the CDR3 DNA is all that survives: 45 bases in frame from base 1. Sequencing input: PBMCs. This sequence was found in a man aged 18 to 35 in good health and CMV-seronegative. Recombination linked TRBV30 to TRBJ2-5; 5 matching bases give a weak D call of TRBD1. The CDR3 reads as follows: CAWSELAGLTETQYF. The nucleotides are TGTGCCTGGAGTGAGTTAGCAGGGCTGACCGAGACCCAGTACTTC. The full variable domain, with segments outside the CDR3 supplied by the reference TRBV30 and TRBJ2-5 proteins, appears as SQTIHQWPATLVQPVGSPLSLECTVEGTSNPNLYWYRQAAGRGLQLLFYSVGIGQISSEVPQNLSASRPQDRQFILSSKKLLLSDSGFYLCAWSELAGLTETQYFGPGTRLLVL.